These 7 T cell receptor beta chains were all obtained from the same sample, sequenced in a study of PD-1 blockade in classical Hodgkin lymphoma. TCRdb's copy holds only in-frame clones and misses some; the assay was immunoSEQ multiplex PCR. The sample lists 40,000 to 50,000 clones, about 88% occurring once. Relapses following autologous stem cell transplantation were seen in all patients, with brentuximab vedotin exposure varying. The sequencing used peripheral blood mononuclear cells (PBMCs), collected before the second cycle of nivolumab. The receptors were sampled from a human donor with classical Hodgkin lymphoma.

The chain employs TRBV27 and TRBJ2-7, with D perhaps matching TRBD1 or TRBD2 (5 bases each). CDR3 length: 15 amino acids. Trimming took off 5 bases at V and 1 base at J, with 15 bases between the two ends. CDR1 is MNHEY, CDR2 SMNVEV, per germline (reference sequence). The CDR3 DNA is TGTGCCAGCAGTCCCTGGGCAGGGAGATCCTACGAGCAGTACTTC. It is translated as CASSPWAGRSYEQYF.

The chain recombines TRBV15 with TRBJ2-7; D unclear. In germline, CDR1 is LNHNV, CDR2 YYDKDF (reference sequence). Trimming left V 0 bases short and J 5 bases short, with 23 bases between. The CDR3 is 18 residues long. CDR3 protein: CATSRDPAHTESLDEQYF. DNA of the CDR3: TGTGCCACCAGCAGAGATCCGGCGCACACAGAATCCCTGGACGAGCAGTACTTC.

A note on this clone: The limits of the CDR3 on the DNA are not certain, so only TCRdb's listed CDR3 is given. Other DNA sequences in the same sample also yield this CDR3. This rearrangement joins TRBV27 to TRBJ2-7; the table assigns TRBD1, which was not confirmed against the DNA. Germline CDR1 and CDR2: MNHEY and SMNVEV (reference sequence). The CDR3 is 16 amino acids long, termini counted. The CDR3 sequence: CASSPSVAEGAYEQYF.

The chain uses TRBV29-1 and TRBJ2-2; 10 bases agree with TRBD2. Trimming cost V 6 bases and J 7 bases; bases outside gene matches: 11. This CDR3 is built from 15 residues. Germline V gives CDR1 SQVTM, CDR2 ANQGSEA. DNA for the CDR3: TGCAGCGTGATCCTAGCGGGAGCGTCACTCGGGGAGCTGTTTTTT. The encoded protein is CSVILAGASLGELFF.

This chain connects TRBV7-9 to TRBJ2-5; 7 bases are shared with TRBD1. Trimming removed 5 bases from V and 5 bases from J; junction bases left unmatched: 5. The CDR3 runs to 13 residues. Germline V gives CDR1 SEHNR, CDR2 FQNEAQ (reference sequence). The CDR3 sequence is CASSLTGVETQYF. CDR3 DNA: TGTGCCAGCAGCCTCACAGGGGTGGAGACCCAGTACTTC.

This chain uses TRBV4-1 with TRBJ2-1; TRBD2 agrees at 7 bases. Germline CDR1 reads MGHRA; CDR2 reads YSYEKL. CDR3 size: 16 residues. V shed 0 bases and J 2 bases; nucleotides not matched to a gene: 4. CDR3 in amino acids: CASSQDGSGAYNEQFF. As DNA, the CDR3 is TGCGCCAGCAGCCAAGACGGAAGCGGGGCCTACAATGAGCAGTTCTTC.

The V and J genes are TRBV5-1 and TRBJ2-7; 8 positions match TRBD2. CDR3 length: 15 amino acids. Germline V lookup: CDR1 SGHRS, CDR2 YFSETQ. The junction had 9 bases not matched to a gene; V was cut back by 4 bases and J by 3 bases. CDR3 in amino acids: CASSGTSAGGYEQYF. CDR3 DNA sequence: TGCGCCAGCAGCGGAACTAGCGCGGGAGGCTACGAGCAGTACTTC.